Listed here are 2 T cell receptor beta chains from one sample, sequenced in a study of Graves' ophthalmopathy and Graves' hyperthyroidism. RNA transcripts served as template for amplifying TCR beta CDR3 sequences. RT-PCR in the first round used HTBI primers; a second-round multiplex PCR followed. TCRdb analysed the multiplex PCR reads with MiXCR anew, one entry per CDR3 protein. In the table there are about 700,000 distinct CDR3 sequences, roughly 40% of which are singletons. Material: peripheral blood. The receptors were sampled from an adult man with Graves' ophthalmopathy.

The chain has TRBV7-9 and TRBJ2-1; D is undetermined. Looked up from germline, CDR1 is SEHNR and CDR2 is FQNEAQ (reference sequence). V was pared by 4 bases and J by 13 bases, with 26 bases between. The CDR3 extends over 16 amino acids. The CDR3, as DNA: TGTGCCAGCAGCTCACCGCAGACTCTTAGGAAGGAGACCCAGTTCTTC. Translating gives CASSSPQTLRKETQFF.

The rearrangement links TRBV11-1 to TRBJ1-1; D unresolved. CDR3 length: 15 residues. Germline V CDR1 and CDR2: SGHAT, FQDESV (reference sequence). V lost 5 bases and J 1 base, leaving 14 bases between the germline ends. The CDR3 nucleotides are TGTGCCAGCAGCCCCTTTATTATAAAGAACACTGAAGCTTTCTTT. Its translation: CASSPFIIKNTEAFF.